Listed here are 19 T cell receptor beta chains from one sample, sequenced in a study of T cell repertoires in cytomegalovirus infection. For these receptors, no antigen is known. MiXCR, run by TCRdb on the reads, gives a single entry per CDR3 protein. The repertoire has roughly 800,000 distinct CDR3 sequences, roughly 29% of them found once; the top ten carry about 12%. This material consisted of cultured CD8+ T cells from PBMCs, taken from culture after CMV antigen stimulation. Receptors were obtained from a human donor in good health (CMV status not recorded). Some clones in this sample may be carry-over from other donors' samples.

This clonotype was counted only a few times. The genes are TRBV6-2 or TRBV6-3 and TRBJ2-7; D is undetermined. Germline values: CDR1 MNHEY, CDR2 SVGEGT. V shed 7 bases and J shed 3 bases, with 7 bases lying between them. This CDR3 is built from 11 residues. CDR3 protein: CASTGNYEQYV. The DNA for the CDR3 is TGTGCCAGCACCGGTAACTACGAGCAGTACGTC.

This clonotype was picked up many times. J is TRBJ1-1 and V is TRBV5-4, with 12 bases matching TRBD1. The length of the CDR3 is 16 residues. J lost 3 bases, V lost 0 bases, and 3 bases had no gene match. Per the germline V gene, CDR1 is SGHNT and CDR2 is YYREEE (reference sequence). CDR3 in DNA: TGTGCCAGCAGCTTGGGGGACAGGGGGCCCCACACTGAAGCTTTCTTT. It specifies CASSLGDRGPHTEAFF.

The chain is built from TRBV5-1 and TRBJ1-1; 7 nucleotides align to TRBD1. This CDR3 region has 15 residues. Losses at the gene ends were 4 bases for V and 0 bases for J; bases not matched to a gene: 6. Germline lookup yields CDR1 SGHRS and CDR2 YFSETQ. The CDR3, as DNA: TGCGCCAGCAGCGAGACAGGGAACATGAACACTGAAGCTTTCTTT. Translation: CASSETGNMNTEAFF.

The CDR3 loop reads CASSPPGISSFGEQYF. The CDR3 nucleotides are TGTGCCAGCAGTCCCCCCGGGATAAGCTCATTTGGGGAGCAGTACTTC. The chain joins TRBV5-4 to TRBJ2-7; D may be TRBD2 (5 bases). Trimming took off 5 bases at V and 7 bases at J, with 25 bases between the two ends. In germline, CDR1 is SGHNT, CDR2 YYREEE (reference sequence). The CDR3 runs 16 residues.

This clonotype was detected a few times. The CDR3 sequence: CASSYWRATLDSGETQYF. DNA for the CDR3: TGTGCCAGCAGCTATTGGAGGGCCACCTTAGACAGTGGAGAGACCCAGTACTTC. V gene TRBV11-2 combines with J gene TRBJ2-5; the D gene is possibly TRBD2 (6 bases). The CDR3 runs 18 residues. The germline V gene encodes CDR1 SGHAT and CDR2 FQNNGV. Trimming pared 4 bases from V and 4 bases from J, leaving 25 bases between.

The genes are TRBV4-1 and TRBJ1-2, with D tentatively TRBD1 (5 bases). Germline lookup yields CDR1 MGHRA and CDR2 YSYEKL. The CDR3 spans 16 residues. V gave up 1 base and J gave up 6 bases, with 18 bases separating them. The CDR3 sequence: CASSQVNRTFLDGYTF. CDR3 bases: TGCGCCAGCAGCCAAGTGAACAGGACTTTTTTGGATGGCTACACCTTC.

The chain recombines TRBV27 with TRBJ2-7, with D tentatively TRBD1 (6 bases). V was shortened by 6 bases and J by 2 bases, with 17 bases between the two germline ends. The germline V gene has CDR1 MNHEY and CDR2 SMNVEV (reference sequence). This CDR3 region has 15 residues. Here the CDR3 DNA reads TGTGCCAGCAGCACCCACGGGGACATGACCTACGAGCAGTACTTC. Its protein is CASSTHGDMTYEQYF.

This clonotype was counted between two and nine times. This chain joins TRBV7-3 and TRBJ2-2, with TRBD1 matching 7 bases. CDR3 length: 14 amino acids. Germline V lookup: CDR1 SGHTA, CDR2 FQGTGA. Trimming removed 3 bases from V and 6 bases from J; junction bases left unmatched: 4. This CDR3 is CASSFTGAPGELFF. For the CDR3, the DNA is TGTGCCAGCAGCTTTACAGGGGCCCCCGGGGAGCTGTTTTTT.

This clonotype was found many times. V gene TRBV7-2 combines with J gene TRBJ2-1; a weak D match, TRBD2 (5 bases). Per germline, CDR1 SGHTA and CDR2 FQGNSA. Trimming cost V 5 bases and J 3 bases, with 11 bases left between them. CDR3 length equals 14 residues. The CDR3 DNA is TGTGCCAGCAGCCAACCCCGGGACTACAATGAGCAGTTCTTC. It yields the protein CASSQPRDYNEQFF.

The chain links TRBV20-1 to TRBJ2-1; D remains unclear. Germline CDR1 and CDR2: DFQATT and SNEGSKA (reference sequence). This CDR3 has 12 residues. V was clipped by 6 bases and J by 9 bases, with 15 bases between them. The CDR3 DNA follows: TGCAGTGCCGGCCAGGCCCGAAGTGAGCAGTTCTTC. Its protein is CSAGQARSEQFF.

The V call is TRBV11-2, the J call TRBJ2-1; 11 nucleotides match TRBD2. With 5 bases clipped from V and 8 bases from J, the junction kept 5 bases outside the gene matches. CDR3 length equals 14 residues. Germline CDR1 SGHAT, CDR2 FQNNGV. The CDR3, as DNA: TGTGCCAGCAGCAATTGGACTAGCGGGTATGAGCAGTTCTTC. This sequence encodes CASSNWTSGYEQFF.

This clonotype was found many times. This chain's CDR3 is CASSLPLAGPRETQYF. The CDR3 DNA reads TGTGCCAGCAGCTTACCTCTAGCGGGGCCTCGGGAGACCCAGTACTTC. The V call is TRBV7-2, the J call TRBJ2-5; 9 bases match TRBD2. With 2 bases clipped from V and 5 bases from J, the junction kept 9 bases outside the gene matches. Per germline, CDR1 SGHTA and CDR2 FQGNSA. The CDR3 has 16 residues.

The gene calls are TRBV12-5 and TRBJ2-5, with D maybe TRBD1 (6 bases). This CDR3 is built from 15 residues. V lost 7 bases and J 0 bases, leaving 15 bases between the germline ends. Germline V gene data show CDR1 as LGHNT and CDR2 as FRNRAP. For the CDR3, the DNA is TGTGCTAGTGCCCATGGGACATCGTACCAAGAGACCCAGTACTTC. This sequence encodes CASAHGTSYQETQYF.

This clonotype appeared a few times. This chain links TRBV14 with TRBJ1-6; 9 positions agree with TRBD1. V lost 4 bases and J lost 5; bases outside the gene matches: 6. CDR3 length: 16 amino acids. Germline lookup yields CDR1 SGHDN and CDR2 FVKESK. CDR3 DNA sequence: TGTGCCAGCAGCCGCTCGGACAGGGGAAATAATTCACCCCTCCACTTT. Translation gives CASSRSDRGNNSPLHF.

This rearrangement joins TRBV15 to TRBJ2-7, with 13 positions matching TRBD2. The V and J ends lost 3 bases and 7 bases, in that order; junction bases with no gene match: 3. CDR1 and CDR2 from the germline V gene are LNHNV and YYDKDF (reference sequence). The CDR3 runs 14 residues. The CDR3 sequence is CATSRTSGGREQYF. The CDR3 DNA reads TGTGCCACCAGCAGGACTAGCGGGGGGCGAGAGCAGTACTTC.

As for this clonotype: Given the absence of the conserved phenylalanine or tryptophan at the CDR3 end, a read error is likely. V usage is TRBV7-3 and J usage is TRBJ1-1, with D possibly being TRBD1 (6 bases). V was shortened by 6 bases and J by 4 bases, with 9 bases between the two germline ends. CDR3 size: 12 residues. Germline CDR1 SGHTA, CDR2 FQGTGA. CDR3 sequence (DNA): TGTGCCAGCAGGACAGGAACCACTGAAGCTTTCATT. This encodes CASRTGTTEAFI.

This clonotype was detected only a few times. The V call is TRBV5-5, the J call TRBJ2-2, with TRBD2 matching 12 bases. The V gene's germline CDR1 is SGHKS and CDR2 YYEKEE (reference sequence). The J segment lost 0 bases and the V segment lost 5 bases, leaving 11 bases of the junction unmatched. This CDR3 is 19 amino acids long. The CDR3 loop is CASRGPSGLAGANTGELFF. CDR3 coding DNA: TGTGCCAGCAGAGGACCCTCGGGACTAGCGGGCGCGAACACCGGGGAGCTGTTTTTT.

The rearrangement uses TRBV12-3 or TRBV12-4 and TRBJ2-7, with D tentatively TRBD2 (5 bases). The ends were cut back, 6 bases at V and 4 bases at J, with 13 bases in the middle. This CDR3 is built from 13 residues. As DNA, the CDR3 is TGTGCCAGCAGATCCGCTGGCGGGTACGAGCAGTACTTC. Its protein product is CASRSAGGYEQYF.

This clonotype showed up just a few times. The chain couples TRBV10-3 to TRBJ2-3, with D possibly TRBD1 on 6 matching bases. CDR3 length: 15 amino acids. V was clipped by 2 bases and J by 0 bases, with 9 bases between them. Germline V gene lookup returns CDR1 ENHRY and CDR2 SYGVKD. In nucleotides, the CDR3 is TGTGCCATCAGTGAGGTGGGGGCTAGCACAGATACGCAGTATTTT. Translation gives CAISEVGASTDTQYF.